This T cell receptor beta chain was captured in a study of spatial heterogeneity in lung cancer. Study context: More than 8.5 raw reads, on average, carried each unique TCR and UMI combination. Study results and caveats: Ubiquitous expanded tumor TCRs showed up in blood more at resection than follow-up.

V was cut by 1 base and J by 4 bases, with 5 bases left in between. The CDR3 sequence is 13 residues long. In TCRdb, the 5' RACE reads were re-called with MiXCR into one record per CDR3 protein. In the table there are 60,000 to 75,000 distinct CDR3 sequences, nearly 6.5% of which are singletons. Turning to this clonotype: Its antigen is not known.

Time point defined: sample taken at primary tumor resection. Sequencing was performed on whole RNA extracted from tumor and nontumor lung tissue, or from frozen PBMC, and the material was left unsorted. The TCR was taken from a female donor with early-stage non-small cell lung cancer. This chain joins TRBV12-3 or TRBV12-4 and TRBJ1-5; D gene unclear. Sample: PBMCs, taken at surgery. CDR3 amino acids: CASSLVPNQPQHF. The CDR3 DNA follows: TGTGCCAGCAGTTTAGTCCCAAATCAGCCCCAGCATTTT.